The rows below give T cell receptor beta chains drawn from one sample of a study of blood T cell repertoires in COVID-19. Method: immunoSEQ multiplex PCR; TCRdb's copy keeps in-frame clones and lacks some. The data show about 240,000 clones, about four fifths seen once. Specimen: peripheral blood. Receptor source: a woman older than 75 with COVID-19, enrolled during active disease. Both conserved end residues are part of each CDR3. Each record gives: clone size, J gene, V gene, CDR3 length, D gene, CDR3 protein, CDR3 DNA. D genes are given only for firm matches. The size of a clone is reported for some rows only, either as once, few or many, or as a class for expanded clones.

clone_size: .
j_call: TRBJ2-2
v_call: TRBV5-1
cdr3_length: 15
d_call: .
cdr3_aa: CASSPGRENTGELFF
cdr3_nt: TGCGCCAGCAGCCCTGGGCGGGAGAACACCGGGGAGCTGTTTTTT

clone_size: .
j_call: TRBJ1-2
v_call: TRBV6-5
cdr3_length: 14
d_call: .
cdr3_aa: CASTLPYARYGYTF
cdr3_nt: TGTGCCAGCACCTTACCCTATGCGCGCTATGGCTACACCTTC

clone_size: .
j_call: TRBJ1-1
v_call: TRBV30
cdr3_length: 12
d_call: .
cdr3_aa: CAWRRGNTEAFF
cdr3_nt: TGTGCCTGGAGAAGGGGGAACACTGAAGCTTTCTTT

clone_size: .
j_call: TRBJ2-3
v_call: TRBV4-2
cdr3_length: 16
d_call: .
cdr3_aa: CASSQEGVGAPDTQYF
cdr3_nt: TGTGCCAGCAGCCAAGAAGGTGTGGGGGCCCCAGATACGCAGTATTTT

clone_size: .
j_call: TRBJ1-4
v_call: TRBV19
cdr3_length: 15
d_call: TRBD1
cdr3_aa: CASSILQGAREKLFF
cdr3_nt: TGTGCCAGTAGTATTTTACAGGGGGCGCGAGAAAAACTGTTTTTT

clone_size: .
j_call: TRBJ1-6
v_call: TRBV28
cdr3_length: 13
d_call: TRBD1
cdr3_aa: CASRTGGTSPLHF
cdr3_nt: TGTGCCAGCAGGACAGGGGGCACCTCACCCCTCCACTTT

clone_size: .
j_call: TRBJ2-7
v_call: TRBV30
cdr3_length: 14
d_call: TRBD1
cdr3_aa: CAWATGQGSYEQYF
cdr3_nt: TGTGCCTGGGCAACGGGACAGGGGTCCTACGAGCAGTACTTC

clone_size: .
j_call: TRBJ2-3
v_call: TRBV11-3
cdr3_length: 17
d_call: TRBD1
cdr3_aa: CASSTSSPGQGLDTQYF
cdr3_nt: TGTGCCAGCAGCACCAGTTCACCGGGACAGGGGCTAGATACGCAGTATTTT

clone_size: .
j_call: TRBJ1-1
v_call: TRBV29-1
cdr3_length: 10
d_call: .
cdr3_aa: CSVMEQRAFF
cdr3_nt: TGCAGCGTTATGGAGCAGAGAGCTTTCTTT

clone_size: .
j_call: TRBJ2-3
v_call: TRBV28
cdr3_length: 15
d_call: TRBD2
cdr3_aa: CASSWVSAGEGTQYF
cdr3_nt: TGTGCCAGCAGCTGGGTATCCGCGGGAGAAGGTACGCAGTATTTT

clone_size: .
j_call: TRBJ1-5
v_call: TRBV30
cdr3_length: 15
d_call: .
cdr3_aa: CALGGGLSYSQPQHF
cdr3_nt: TGTGCCTTAGGGGGGGGTTTGTCGTATAGTCAGCCCCAGCATTTT

clone_size: .
j_call: TRBJ1-6
v_call: TRBV27
cdr3_length: 14
d_call: TRBD1
cdr3_aa: CASSFDRGNSPLHF
cdr3_nt: TGTGCCAGCAGTTTCGACAGGGGGAATTCACCCCTCCACTTT

clone_size: .
j_call: TRBJ1-5
v_call: TRBV2
cdr3_length: 16
d_call: .
cdr3_aa: CASSERLDRMGQPQHF
cdr3_nt: TGTGCCAGCAGTGAGAGATTAGACAGGATGGGTCAGCCCCAGCATTTT

clone_size: once
j_call: TRBJ1-2
v_call: TRBV2
cdr3_length: 16
d_call: TRBD1
cdr3_aa: CASNRNKGQGGYGYTF
cdr3_nt: TGTGCCAGCAATCGAAACAAGGGACAGGGCGGCTATGGCTACACCTTC

clone_size: many
j_call: TRBJ2-2
v_call: TRBV19
cdr3_length: 16
d_call: .
cdr3_aa: CASRGGTSYPTGELFF
cdr3_nt: TGTGCCAGTAGAGGTGGGACTTCGTATCCCACCGGGGAGCTGTTTTTT

clone_size: .
j_call: TRBJ1-6
v_call: TRBV5-4
cdr3_length: 15
d_call: .
cdr3_aa: CASSGSGTLNSPLHF
cdr3_nt: TGTGCCAGCAGCGGTTCCGGGACTCTCAATTCACCCCTCCACTTT

clone_size: .
j_call: TRBJ1-3
v_call: TRBV25-1
cdr3_length: 14
d_call: TRBD1
cdr3_aa: CASNQGARGNTIYF
cdr3_nt: TGTGCCAGCAACCAGGGGGCGAGAGGAAACACCATATATTTT

clone_size: once
j_call: TRBJ1-1
v_call: TRBV7-3
cdr3_length: 14
d_call: TRBD1
cdr3_aa: CASSQGAGNTEAFF
cdr3_nt: TGTGCCAGCAGCCAGGGGGCGGGGAACACTGAAGCTTTCTTT

clone_size: .
j_call: TRBJ2-5
v_call: TRBV28
cdr3_length: 14
d_call: .
cdr3_aa: CASSFPKRRETQYF
cdr3_nt: TGTGCCAGCAGTTTCCCCAAACGGAGAGAGACCCAGTACTTC

clone_size: .
j_call: TRBJ2-5
v_call: TRBV7-2
cdr3_length: 14
d_call: TRBD1
cdr3_aa: CASTSSGGVETQYF
cdr3_nt: TGTGCCAGCACCTCATCAGGGGGCGTAGAGACCCAGTACTTC

clone_size: .
j_call: TRBJ1-5
v_call: TRBV6-2/TRBV6-3
cdr3_length: 18
d_call: TRBD1
cdr3_aa: CASSYTPGQPTSNQPQHF
cdr3_nt: TGTGCCAGCAGTTACACGCCGGGACAGCCAACAAGCAATCAGCCCCAGCATTTT

clone_size: .
j_call: TRBJ1-1
v_call: TRBV5-1
cdr3_length: 14
d_call: .
cdr3_aa: CASSLSGGNTEAFF
cdr3_nt: TGCGCCAGCAGCTTATCCGGGGGGAACACTGAAGCTTTCTTT

clone_size: .
j_call: TRBJ2-7
v_call: TRBV6-2/TRBV6-3
cdr3_length: 15
d_call: TRBD2
cdr3_aa: CASSALAGGPSEQYF
cdr3_nt: TGTGCCAGCAGTGCCCTAGCGGGAGGGCCAAGCGAGCAGTACTTC